The 22 T cell receptor beta chains below were found in one sample sequenced in a study of T-cell reconstitution after alpha-beta-depleted transplantation in children. For TCRbeta, the library was prepared with unique molecular identifiers. TCRdb re-derived calls from the PCR reads in MiXCR, one entry per CDR3 protein. The sample lists some 220,000 distinct CDR3 sequences; approximately 10% were seen once. The input for sequencing was PBMCs, taken before TCRalphabeta/CD19-depleted stem cell transplant. These receptors were taken from a child younger than two with acute myeloid leukemia, due to receive a stem cell transplant.

This clonotype was counted a few times. The rearrangement links TRBV21-1 to TRBJ1-2; the table names TRBD1, a call not compared with the DNA. TRBV21-1 is a listed pseudogene. The CDR3 spans 13 residues. The CDR3 reads CASSKGQDYGYTF. DNA for the CDR3: TGTGCCAGCAGCAAAGGACAGGACTATGGCTACACCTTC.

This clonotype has a count of ten or more. The V and J genes are TRBV5-1 and TRBJ2-7; D call uncertain. The germline gives CDR1 SGHRS, CDR2 YFSETQ. V was trimmed by 3 bases and J by 5 bases, leaving 15 bases between them. This CDR3 spans 14 amino acids. The CDR3 nucleotides read TGCGCCAGCAGCTCAGCGCCCCTTCCTGACGAGCAGTACTTC. It specifies CASSSAPLPDEQYF.

This clonotype appeared many times. The chain links TRBV5-1 to TRBJ2-2; no firm D call. This CDR3 has 13 residues. From germline, CDR1 is SGHRS and CDR2 YFSETQ. V lost 0 bases and J 4 bases, leaving 4 bases between the germline ends. CDR3 coding DNA: TGCGCCAGCAGCTTGGACCCCACCGGGGAGCTGTTTTTT. It is translated as CASSLDPTGELFF.

This clonotype was seen only a few times. The genes are TRBV7-2 and TRBJ1-1; no clear D gene. The CDR3 contains 17 residues. Germline-derived CDR1 and CDR2 are SGHTA and FQGNSA. V shed 4 bases and J shed 6 bases, with 24 bases lying between them. CDR3 DNA sequence: TGTGCCAGCAGCTCCGGGGTCGCGAGGGCTTCGAAAGCTGAAGCTTTCTTT. It is translated as CASSSGVARASKAEAFF. Combining the CDR3 with reference TRBV7-2 and TRBJ1-1 gives the whole variable domain GAGVSQSPSNKVTEKGKDVELRCDPISGHTALYWYRQSLGQGLEFLIYFQGNSAPDKSGLPSDRFSAERTGGSVSTLTIQRTQQEDSAVYLCASSSGVARASKAEAFFGQGTRLTVV.

This clonotype was seen repeatedly, ten times or more. The gene calls are TRBV5-1 and TRBJ1-2; the D gene is possibly TRBD1 (5 bases). The CDR3 spans 18 residues. The germline V gene encodes CDR1 SGHRS and CDR2 YFSETQ. V lost 5 bases and J 0 bases, leaving 23 bases between the germline ends. The CDR3, as DNA: TGCGCCAGCAGACAGAGGGAAGGGACCGTGCGCGCTAACTATGGCTACACCTTC. Translated, it gives CASRQREGTVRANYGYTF.

This clonotype was found many times. The CDR3 region is CASSVSSTGELFF. In DNA, the CDR3 is TGTGCCAGCAGCGTCTCTAGCACCGGGGAGCTGTTTTTT. The genes are TRBV9 and TRBJ2-2; D remains ambiguous. V was shortened by 2 bases and J by 4 bases, with 6 bases between the two germline ends. The CDR3 has 13 amino acids. In germline, CDR1 is SGDLS, CDR2 YYNGEE.

There are many counts of this clonotype. J is TRBJ2-7 and V is TRBV20-1; 14 nucleotides match TRBD2. Germline trimming cut 4 bases from V and 3 bases from J; bases unmatched to any gene: 8. Germline V gives CDR1 DFQATT, CDR2 SNEGSKA (reference sequence). The CDR3 sequence is 16 residues long. CDR3 in amino acids: CSAKSGTSGRSYEQYF. CDR3 nucleotides: TGCAGTGCTAAGTCCGGGACTAGCGGGAGAAGCTACGAGCAGTACTTC.

This clonotype was detected only a few times. The V call is TRBV9, the J call TRBJ2-2, with 10 bases matching TRBD2. The CDR3 totals 23 residues. V dropped 3 bases and J dropped 5; count of bases not matched to a gene: 28. Germline CDR1 reads SGDLS; CDR2 reads YYNGEE. This CDR3 is CASSELYYGLGSSGRSGTGELFF. The CDR3 region has the DNA TGTGCCAGCAGCGAGCTCTACTACGGGCTTGGATCTAGCGGGAGATCGGGGACCGGGGAGCTGTTTTTT.

This sequence joins TRBV5-6 and TRBJ1-2; D is unresolved. The CDR3 totals 16 residues. The germline V gene encodes CDR1 SGHDT and CDR2 YYEEEE. Trimming removed 2 bases from V and 4 bases from J, with 18 bases in between. The CDR3 loop reads CASSLVRELEGYGYTF. The CDR3, as DNA: TGTGCCAGCAGCTTAGTGCGGGAGCTCGAGGGCTATGGCTACACCTTC.

This clonotype was counted many times. The rearrangement joins TRBV2 to TRBJ1-5; a weak D match, TRBD1 (6 bases). The germline V gene encodes CDR1 SNHLY and CDR2 FYNNEI. V dropped 1 base and J dropped 2 bases, with 9 bases sitting between them. The CDR3 spans 15 residues. The CDR3 sequence: CASSEEAGGNQPQHF. Here the CDR3 DNA reads TGTGCCAGCAGTGAAGAGGCAGGGGGCAATCAGCCCCAGCATTTT.

This clonotype was found a few times. The V call is TRBV27, the J call TRBJ1-1, with D unclear. Germline V lookup: CDR1 MNHEY, CDR2 SMNVEV (reference sequence). V was cut by 5 bases and J by 0 bases, with 10 bases left in between. The CDR3 consists of 14 residues. The CDR3: CASSEREMNTEAFF. Written as DNA, the CDR3 is TGTGCCAGCAGTGAGCGGGAGATGAACACTGAAGCTTTCTTT.

This clonotype was recorded at least ten times. The rearrangement joins TRBV3-1 to TRBJ2-3, with D possibly matching TRBD2 (6 bases). V shed 5 bases and J shed 2 bases, with 14 bases lying between them. The CDR3 is made up of 15 amino acids. In germline, CDR1 is LGHDT, CDR2 YNNKEL (reference sequence). The CDR3 here is CASSAVGGATDTQYF. In DNA form, the CDR3 reads TGTGCCAGCAGCGCGGTGGGCGGGGCCACAGATACGCAGTATTTT.

This clonotype was detected many times. This chain joins TRBV5-1 and TRBJ1-3; 9 nucleotides line up with TRBD1. J lost 2 bases, V lost 4 bases, and 1 base had no gene match. CDR3 size: 14 residues. Germline V gene lookup returns CDR1 SGHRS and CDR2 YFSETQ. The CDR3 loop is CASSGDRAGNTIYF. The CDR3 DNA follows: TGCGCCAGCAGCGGGGACAGGGCTGGAAACACCATATATTTT.

This clonotype appeared many times. The V gene is TRBV7-2, the J gene TRBJ1-2; D unclear. Trimming took 5 bases from V and 1 from J, leaving 8 bases between them. CDR1 is SGHTA and CDR2 is FQGNSA in the germline V gene. The CDR3 is 13 amino acids. DNA of the CDR3: TGTGCCAGCAGCGAAGGAGTTAACTATGGCTACACCTTC. Translated, it gives CASSEGVNYGYTF.

The chain combines TRBV28 with TRBJ2-7; no firm D call. V lost 3 bases to trimming and J lost 2 bases, with 8 bases between them. Germline V gene data show CDR1 as MDHEN and CDR2 as SYDVKM. The CDR3 has 13 residues. CDR3 bases: TGTGCCAGCAGTTTCGGCAGCCCCTACGAGCAGTACTTC. Amino acids: CASSFGSPYEQYF.

The table lists this clonotype with many counts. The rearrangement uses TRBV5-1 and TRBJ1-3; D gene uncertain. Trimming shortened V by 4 bases and J by 1 base, and 3 bases separated the two germline ends. The CDR3 spans 12 residues. Germline loops: CDR1 SGHRS, CDR2 YFSETQ. The CDR3 loop reads CASSTSGNTIYF. DNA for the CDR3: TGCGCCAGCAGCACGTCTGGAAACACCATATATTTT.

This clonotype occurred many times. The J gene is TRBJ2-7, the V gene TRBV10-3; the D is unclear. The V end was cut by 1 base, the J end by 0 bases, with 10 bases between. CDR1 is ENHRY, CDR2 SYGVKD, per germline. This CDR3 contains 15 residues. The CDR3 is CAISEWVSFSYEQYF. The DNA for the CDR3 is TGTGCCATCAGTGAGTGGGTATCTTTCTCCTACGAGCAGTACTTC.

The sample holds many counts of this clonotype. For the CDR3, the DNA is TGTGCCACCAGTGAGGCCAGGCCCCCCTACGAGCAGTACTTC. Translation: CATSEARPPYEQYF. The genes are TRBV24-1 and TRBJ2-7; D unresolved. The CDR3 covers 14 residues. CDR1 and CDR2 (germline): KGHDR, SFDVKD. V was shortened by 4 bases and J by 2 bases, with 11 bases between the two germline ends.

In this sample, this clonotype turned up many times. The gene calls are TRBV20-1 and TRBJ2-3; 11 nucleotides agree with TRBD2. The CDR3 sequence is 14 residues long. Germline loops: CDR1 DFQATT, CDR2 SNEGSKA (reference sequence). Unmatched junction bases numbered 2, after V lost 3 bases and J lost 3 bases. The CDR3 reads CSASSSGGTDTQYF. The CDR3 bases are TGCAGTGCTAGCTCTAGCGGGGGGACAGATACGCAGTATTTT.

This clonotype was recorded many times. The chain recombines TRBV5-1 with TRBJ1-1, with D possibly being TRBD1 (5 bases). Looked up from germline, CDR1 is SGHRS and CDR2 is YFSETQ. CDR3 length: 14 amino acids. Trimming stripped 0 bases from V and 1 base from J, with 7 bases between. Written as DNA, the CDR3 is TGCGCCAGCAGCTTGGCGGGGGAGAACACTGAAGCTTTCTTT. Residues: CASSLAGENTEAFF.

In its sample, this clonotype was seen many times. CDR3 amino acids: CATGARGRTGELFF. The CDR3 DNA reads as TGTGCCACCGGAGCGAGGGGACGTACCGGGGAGCTGTTTTTT. The chain uses TRBV24-1 and TRBJ2-2, with D tentatively TRBD1 or TRBD2 (5 bases each). This CDR3 is 14 amino acids long. The V gene's germline CDR1 is KGHDR and CDR2 SFDVKD. The V and J ends lost 9 bases and 5 bases respectively, with 15 bases between them.

This clonotype showed up many times. J is TRBJ2-1 and V is TRBV19; TRBD2 is a possible D gene (6 bases). Germline V gives CDR1 LNHDA, CDR2 SQIVND (reference sequence). V gave up 2 bases and J gave up 7 bases, with 9 bases separating them. This CDR3 is 13 amino acids long. The CDR3 DNA reads TGTGCCAGTAGTATAAGTAGCGGTAATGAGCAGTTCTTC. It translates to CASSISSGNEQFF.